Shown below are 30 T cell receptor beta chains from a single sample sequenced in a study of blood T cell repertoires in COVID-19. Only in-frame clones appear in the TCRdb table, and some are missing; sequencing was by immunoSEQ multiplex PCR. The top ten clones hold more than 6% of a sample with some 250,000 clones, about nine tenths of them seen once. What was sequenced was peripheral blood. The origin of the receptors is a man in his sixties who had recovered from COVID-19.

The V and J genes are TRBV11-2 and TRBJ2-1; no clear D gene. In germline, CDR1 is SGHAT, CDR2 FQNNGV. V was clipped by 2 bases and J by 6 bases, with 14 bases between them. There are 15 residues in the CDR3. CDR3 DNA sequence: TGTGCCAGCAGCTTACTCGTTATATCGGTCAATGAGCAGTTCTTC. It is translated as CASSLLVISVNEQFF. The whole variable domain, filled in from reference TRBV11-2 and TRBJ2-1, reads EAGVAQSPRYKIIEKRQSVAFWCNPISGHATLYWYQQILGQGPKLLIQFQNNGVVDDSQLPKDRFSAERLKGVDSTLKIQPAKLEDSAVYLCASSLLVISVNEQFFGPGTRLTVL.

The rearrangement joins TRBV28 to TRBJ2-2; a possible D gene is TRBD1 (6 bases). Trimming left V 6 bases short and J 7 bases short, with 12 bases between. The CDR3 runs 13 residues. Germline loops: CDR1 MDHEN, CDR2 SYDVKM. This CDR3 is CASRAQGIGELFF. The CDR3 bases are TGTGCCAGCAGGGCGCAGGGGATCGGGGAGCTGTTTTTT. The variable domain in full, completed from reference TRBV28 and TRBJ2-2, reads DVKVTQSSRYLVKRTGEKVFLECVQDMDHENMFWYRQDPGLGLRLIYFSYDVKMKEKGDIPEGYSVSREKKERFSLILESASTNQTSMYLCASRAQGIGELFFGEGSRLTVL.

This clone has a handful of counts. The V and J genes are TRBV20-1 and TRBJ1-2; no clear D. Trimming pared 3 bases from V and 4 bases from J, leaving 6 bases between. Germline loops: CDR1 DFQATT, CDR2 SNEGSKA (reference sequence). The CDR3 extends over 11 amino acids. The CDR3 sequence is CSARFLYGYTF. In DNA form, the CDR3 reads TGCAGTGCTAGGTTCCTCTATGGCTACACCTTC.

The CDR3 DNA reads TGTGCCAGCAGTCGAGCGGCCCTCACAGATACGCAGTATTTT. Protein product: CASSRAALTDTQYF. The chain joins TRBV6-5 to TRBJ2-3; possible D gene TRBD2, 5 bases. Germline-derived CDR1 and CDR2 are MNHEY and SVGAGI. This CDR3 has 14 amino acids. The germline V and J ends were trimmed by 5 bases and 2 bases, with 11 bases remaining between them.

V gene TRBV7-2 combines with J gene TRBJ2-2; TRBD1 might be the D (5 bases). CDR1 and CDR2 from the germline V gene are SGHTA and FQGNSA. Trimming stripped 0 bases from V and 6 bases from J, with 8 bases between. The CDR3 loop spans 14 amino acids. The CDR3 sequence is CASSLAQGAGELFF. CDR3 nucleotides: TGTGCCAGCAGCTTAGCGCAAGGGGCCGGGGAGCTGTTTTTT.

The CDR3 DNA sequence: TGTGCCAGCAGCTTTAAACTAGCGGGGGCGAACACCGGGGAGCTGTTTTTT. Protein product: CASSFKLAGANTGELFF. The chain joins TRBV7-2 to TRBJ2-2, with TRBD2 matching 11 bases. The ends lost 3 bases at V and 0 bases at J; junction bases unmatched: 3. The CDR3 covers 17 residues. From germline, CDR1 is SGHTA and CDR2 FQGNSA. Looking up the rest from reference TRBV7-2 and TRBJ2-2 gives the full variable domain: GAGVSQSPSNKVTEKGKDVELRCDPISGHTALYWYRQSLGQGLEFLIYFQGNSAPDKSGLPSDRFSAERTGGSVSTLTIQRTQQEDSAVYLCASSFKLAGANTGELFFGEGSRLTVL.

CDR3 DNA sequence: TGTGCCAGCAGCTTAACAGTCAATCAGCCCCAGCATTTT. Amino acid sequence: CASSLTVNQPQHF. This chain connects TRBV7-2 to TRBJ1-5, with D unclear. The germline gives CDR1 SGHTA, CDR2 FQGNSA. The CDR3 extends over 13 amino acids. V was shortened by 2 bases and J by 3 bases, with 5 bases between the two germline ends.

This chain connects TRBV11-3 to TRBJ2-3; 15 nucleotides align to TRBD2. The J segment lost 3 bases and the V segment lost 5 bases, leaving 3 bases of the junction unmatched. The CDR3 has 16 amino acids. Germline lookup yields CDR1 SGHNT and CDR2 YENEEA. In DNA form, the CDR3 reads TGTGCCAGCAGCGCCGGACTAGCGGGGGGGACAGATACGCAGTATTTT. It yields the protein CASSAGLAGGTDTQYF.

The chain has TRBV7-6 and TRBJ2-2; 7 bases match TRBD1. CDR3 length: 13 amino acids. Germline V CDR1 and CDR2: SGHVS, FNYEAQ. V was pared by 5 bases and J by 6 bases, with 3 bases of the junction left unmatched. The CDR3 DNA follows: TGTGCCAGCAGCCCGACAGGGTCCGGGGAGCTGTTTTTT. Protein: CASSPTGSGELFF. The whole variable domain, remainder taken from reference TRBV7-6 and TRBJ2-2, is GAGVSQSPRYKVTKRGQDVALRCDPISGHVSLYWYRQALGQGPEFLTYFNYEAQQDKSGLPNDRFSAERPEGSISTLTIQRTEQRDSAMYRCASSPTGSGELFFGEGSRLTVL.

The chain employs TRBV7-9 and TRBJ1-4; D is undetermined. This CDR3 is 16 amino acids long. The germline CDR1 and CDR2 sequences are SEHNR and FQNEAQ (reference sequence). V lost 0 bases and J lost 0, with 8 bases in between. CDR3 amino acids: CASSLAELATNEKLFF. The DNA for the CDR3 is TGTGCCAGCAGCTTAGCGGAGCTTGCAACTAATGAAAAACTGTTTTTT.

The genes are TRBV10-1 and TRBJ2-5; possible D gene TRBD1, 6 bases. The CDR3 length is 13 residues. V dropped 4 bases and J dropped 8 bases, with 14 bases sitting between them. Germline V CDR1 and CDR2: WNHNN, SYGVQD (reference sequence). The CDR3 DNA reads TGCGCCAGCAGTGCGACGTTACAGGGTACCCAGTACTTC. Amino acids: CASSATLQGTQYF.

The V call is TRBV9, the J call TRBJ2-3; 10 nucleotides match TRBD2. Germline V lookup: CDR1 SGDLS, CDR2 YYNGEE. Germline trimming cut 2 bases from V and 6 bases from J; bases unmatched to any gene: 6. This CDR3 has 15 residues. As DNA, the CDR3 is TGTGCCAGCAGCGTTTCTAGCGGGGGATTTGATACGCAGTATTTT. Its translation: CASSVSSGGFDTQYF.

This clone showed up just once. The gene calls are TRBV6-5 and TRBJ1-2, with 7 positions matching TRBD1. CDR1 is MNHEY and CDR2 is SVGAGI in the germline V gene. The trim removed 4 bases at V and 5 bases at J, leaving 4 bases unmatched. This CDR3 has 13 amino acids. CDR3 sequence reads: CASSWTGLYGYTF. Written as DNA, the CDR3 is TGTGCCAGCAGTTGGACAGGACTTTATGGCTACACCTTC.

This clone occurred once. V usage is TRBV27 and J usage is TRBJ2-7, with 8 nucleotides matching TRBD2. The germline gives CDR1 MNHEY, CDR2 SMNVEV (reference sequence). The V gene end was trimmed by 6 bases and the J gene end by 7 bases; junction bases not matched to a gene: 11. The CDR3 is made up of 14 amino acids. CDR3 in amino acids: CASRLSCSGKEQYV. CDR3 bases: TGTGCCAGCAGGCTTTCCTGTAGCGGGAAGGAGCAGTACGTC.

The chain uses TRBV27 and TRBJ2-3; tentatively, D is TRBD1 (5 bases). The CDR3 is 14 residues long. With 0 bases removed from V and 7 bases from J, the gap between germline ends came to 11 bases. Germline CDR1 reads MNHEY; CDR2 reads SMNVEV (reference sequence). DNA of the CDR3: TGTGCCAGCAGTTTATCGCAGGGCGTCAATACGCAGTATTTT. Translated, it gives CASSLSQGVNTQYF.

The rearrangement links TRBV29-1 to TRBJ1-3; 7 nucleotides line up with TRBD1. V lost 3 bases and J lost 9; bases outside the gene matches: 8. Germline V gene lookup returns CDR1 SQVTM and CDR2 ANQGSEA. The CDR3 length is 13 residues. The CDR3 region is CSVDDRERGTIYF. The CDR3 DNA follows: TGCAGCGTTGATGACAGGGAAAGGGGCACCATATATTTT.

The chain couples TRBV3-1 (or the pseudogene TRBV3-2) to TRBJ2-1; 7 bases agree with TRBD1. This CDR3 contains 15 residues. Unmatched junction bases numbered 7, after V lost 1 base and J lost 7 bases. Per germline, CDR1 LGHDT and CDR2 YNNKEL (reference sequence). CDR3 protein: CASSQVQGEVNEQFF. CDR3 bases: TGTGCCAGCAGCCAAGTCCAGGGGGAAGTAAATGAGCAGTTCTTC.

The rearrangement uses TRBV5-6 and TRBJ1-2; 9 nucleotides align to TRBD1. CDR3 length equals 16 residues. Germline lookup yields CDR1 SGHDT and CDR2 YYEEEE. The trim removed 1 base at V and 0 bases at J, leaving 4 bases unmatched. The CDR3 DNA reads TGTGCCAGCAGCTTGCTACAGGGGGCCCCTAACTATGGCTACACCTTC. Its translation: CASSLLQGAPNYGYTF. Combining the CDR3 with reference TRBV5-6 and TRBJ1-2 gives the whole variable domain DAGVTQSPTHLIKTRGQQVTLRCSPKSGHDTVSWYQQALGQGPQFIFQYYEEEERQRGNFPDRFSGHQFPNYSSELNVNALLLGDSALYLCASSLLQGAPNYGYTFGSGTRLTVV.

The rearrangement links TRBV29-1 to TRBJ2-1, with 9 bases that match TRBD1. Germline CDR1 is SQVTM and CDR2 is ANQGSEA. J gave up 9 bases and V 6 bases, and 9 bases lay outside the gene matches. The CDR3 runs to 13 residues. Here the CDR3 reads CSVETGTGTEQFF. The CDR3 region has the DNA TGCAGCGTAGAGACCGGGACAGGGACTGAGCAGTTCTTC.

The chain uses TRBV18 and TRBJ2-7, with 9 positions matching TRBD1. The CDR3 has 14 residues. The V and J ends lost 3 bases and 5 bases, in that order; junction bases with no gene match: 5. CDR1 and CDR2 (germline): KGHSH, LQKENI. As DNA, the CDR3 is TGTGCCAGCTCACCGGGGGACAGGGTAAACGAGCAGTACTTC. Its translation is CASSPGDRVNEQYF.

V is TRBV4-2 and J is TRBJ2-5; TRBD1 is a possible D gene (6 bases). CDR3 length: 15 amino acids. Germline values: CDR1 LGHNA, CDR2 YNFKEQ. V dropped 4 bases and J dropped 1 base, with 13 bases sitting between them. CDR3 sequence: CASSRDRTAQETQYF. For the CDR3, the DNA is TGTGCCAGCAGCCGAGACCGGACAGCCCAAGAGACCCAGTACTTC.

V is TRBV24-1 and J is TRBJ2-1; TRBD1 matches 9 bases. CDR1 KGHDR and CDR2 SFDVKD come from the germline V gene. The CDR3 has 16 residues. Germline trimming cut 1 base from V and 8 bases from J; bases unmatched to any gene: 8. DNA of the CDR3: TGTGCCACCAGTGATTTTGGGACAGGGAATTACGATGAGCAGTTCTTC. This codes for CATSDFGTGNYDEQFF.

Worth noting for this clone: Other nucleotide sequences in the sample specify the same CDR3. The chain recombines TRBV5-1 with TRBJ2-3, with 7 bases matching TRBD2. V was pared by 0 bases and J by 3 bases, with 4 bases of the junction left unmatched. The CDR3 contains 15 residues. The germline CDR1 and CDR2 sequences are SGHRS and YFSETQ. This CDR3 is CASSLDPGGTDTQYF. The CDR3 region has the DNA TGCGCCAGCAGCTTGGATCCGGGGGGAACAGATACGCAGTATTTT.

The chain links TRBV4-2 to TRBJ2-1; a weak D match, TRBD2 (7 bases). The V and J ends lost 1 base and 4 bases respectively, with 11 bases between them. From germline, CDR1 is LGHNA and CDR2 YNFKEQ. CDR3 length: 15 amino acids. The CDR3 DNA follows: TGTGCCAGCAGCCAAGCGGGGGGCTATTACAATGAGCAGTTCTTC. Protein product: CASSQAGGYYNEQFF.

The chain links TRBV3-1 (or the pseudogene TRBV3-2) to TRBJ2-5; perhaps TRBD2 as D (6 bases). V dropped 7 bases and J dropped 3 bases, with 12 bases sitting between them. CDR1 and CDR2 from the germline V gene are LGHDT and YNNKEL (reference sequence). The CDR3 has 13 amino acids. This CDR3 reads CASNGRGKETQYF. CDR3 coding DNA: TGTGCCAGCAACGGGCGCGGGAAAGAGACCCAGTACTTC.

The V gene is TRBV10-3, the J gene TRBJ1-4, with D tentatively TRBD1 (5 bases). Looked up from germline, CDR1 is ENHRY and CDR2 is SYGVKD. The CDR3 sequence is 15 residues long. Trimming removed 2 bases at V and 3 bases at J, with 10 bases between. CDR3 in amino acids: CAISELGGSNEKLFF. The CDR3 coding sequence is TGTGCCATCAGTGAGCTCGGGGGGTCTAATGAAAAACTGTTTTTT.

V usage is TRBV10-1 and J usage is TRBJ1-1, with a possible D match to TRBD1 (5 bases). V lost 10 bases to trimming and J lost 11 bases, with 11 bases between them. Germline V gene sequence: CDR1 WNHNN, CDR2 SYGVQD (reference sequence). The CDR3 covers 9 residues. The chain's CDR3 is CATENRAFF. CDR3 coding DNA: TGCGCCACCGAGAACAGGGCTTTCTTT.

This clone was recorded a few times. The DNA for the CDR3 is TGTGCCAGCAATCGGGGAATGGCCACTGAAGCTTTCTTT. Translating gives CASNRGMATEAFF. The chain employs TRBV6-5 and TRBJ1-1, with D uncertain. The germline V gene has CDR1 MNHEY and CDR2 SVGAGI. The CDR3 is 13 residues long. The V end was cut by 7 bases, the J end by 4 bases, with 13 bases between.

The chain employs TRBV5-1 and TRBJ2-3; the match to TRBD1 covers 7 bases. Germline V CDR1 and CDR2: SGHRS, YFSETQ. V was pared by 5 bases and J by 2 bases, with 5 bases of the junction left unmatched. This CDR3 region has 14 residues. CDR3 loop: CASRPGQTTDTQYF. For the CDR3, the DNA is TGCGCCAGCAGGCCGGGACAGACCACAGATACGCAGTATTTT. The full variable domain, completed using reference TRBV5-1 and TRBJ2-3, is KAGVTQTPRYLIKTRGQQVTLSCSPISGHRSVSWYQQTPGQGLQFLFEYFSETQRNKGNFPGRFSGRQFSNSRSEMNVSTLELGDSALYLCASRPGQTTDTQYFGPGTRLTVL.

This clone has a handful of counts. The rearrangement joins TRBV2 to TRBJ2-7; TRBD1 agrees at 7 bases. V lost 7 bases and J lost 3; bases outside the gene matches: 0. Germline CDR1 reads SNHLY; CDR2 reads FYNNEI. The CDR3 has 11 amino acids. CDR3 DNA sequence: TGTGCCAGCACAGGGGGCTACGAGCAGTACTTC. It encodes CASTGGYEQYF.